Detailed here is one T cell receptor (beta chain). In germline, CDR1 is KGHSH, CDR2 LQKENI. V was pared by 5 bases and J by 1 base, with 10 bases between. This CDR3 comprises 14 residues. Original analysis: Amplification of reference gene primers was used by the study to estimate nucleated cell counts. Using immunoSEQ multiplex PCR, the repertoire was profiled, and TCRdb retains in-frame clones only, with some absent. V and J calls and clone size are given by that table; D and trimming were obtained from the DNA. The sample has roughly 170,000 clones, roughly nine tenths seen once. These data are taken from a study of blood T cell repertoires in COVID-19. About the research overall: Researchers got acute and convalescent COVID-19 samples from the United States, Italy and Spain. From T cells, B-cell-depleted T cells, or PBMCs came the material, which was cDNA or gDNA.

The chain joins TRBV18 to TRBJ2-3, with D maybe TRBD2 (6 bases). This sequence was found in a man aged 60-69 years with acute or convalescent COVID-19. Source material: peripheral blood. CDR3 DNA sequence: TGTGCCAGCTCAAGAACGGGGGGCACAGATACGCAGTATTTT. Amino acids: CASSRTGGTDTQYF.